This T cell receptor beta chain was found in a study of T cell responses to AZD1222 COVID-19 vaccine. Whole-study results and caveats: Increases in Spike-specific TCR breadth and depth were seen after two AZD1222 doses. CD4 TCRs associated with vaccination spanned spike, dominating at 160-218 and 743-854. Per reports, nearly half of all spike-specific TCRs target regions that are unmutated in variants. Donor demographics were predominantly white British with a female majority; clonal diversity may be underestimated.

This clone has a handful of counts. Its cognate antigen is unknown. The table came from immunoSEQ multiplex PCR; TCRdb's copy has only in-frame clones and leaves some out. The sample holds 150,000 to 180,000 clones, about 90% seen once. J lost 2 bases, V lost 5 bases, and 9 bases had no gene match. Germline CDR1 is SQVTM and CDR2 is ANQGSEA. This CDR3 is 14 amino acids long. The sample was peripheral blood, taken on day 0 of MenACWY control vaccination. The V and J genes are TRBV29-1 and TRBJ2-7; 7 nucleotides match TRBD1. The TCR comes from an adult in good health. The CDR3 DNA reads TGCAGCGTTACCCCTCGTACAGGGGCCTACGAGCAGTACTTC. It translates to CSVTPRTGAYEQYF.